The 30 T cell receptor beta chains reported below all come from one sample, sequenced in a study of T cell responses to AZD1222 COVID-19 vaccine. Measured with immunoSEQ multiplex PCR; TCRdb has only the in-frame clones, and not every one. The sample has some 100,000 clones; 85% to 90% are singletons. Sequencing was performed on peripheral blood, taken 28 days after the second AZD1222 dose. All receptors derive from an adult who received the AZD1222 COVID-19 vaccine.

The chain recombines TRBV6-1 with TRBJ1-5; D perhaps matches TRBD1 (6 bases). Germline V lookup: CDR1 MNHNS, CDR2 SASEGT. The CDR3 is 15 amino acids. The germline V and J ends were trimmed by 1 base and 1 base, with 8 bases remaining between them. The CDR3, as DNA: TGTGCCAGCAGTGAAGGGGGGGCGAGCAATCAGCCCCAGCATTTT. Translation gives CASSEGGASNQPQHF.

This clone was recorded once. CDR3 region: CATSMGQANYGYTF. The CDR3 DNA sequence: TGTGCCACCAGCATGGGACAGGCTAACTATGGCTACACCTTC. V and J are TRBV15 and TRBJ1-2; TRBD1 matches 8 bases. The CDR3 is 14 residues long. V dropped 4 bases and J dropped 0; count of bases not matched to a gene: 1. Germline V gene data show CDR1 as LNHNV and CDR2 as YYDKDF (reference sequence).

The V gene is TRBV7-2, the J gene TRBJ2-3; TRBD1 is a possible D gene (5 bases). V lost 5 bases to trimming and J lost 2 bases, with 14 bases between them. Germline loops: CDR1 SGHTA, CDR2 FQGNSA. The CDR3 runs to 15 residues. Written as DNA, the CDR3 is TGTGCCAGCAGCCATTGGAAGGGGATCACAGATACGCAGTATTTT. Amino acids: CASSHWKGITDTQYF.

The chain joins TRBV7-2 to TRBJ2-3, with no clear D. The length of the CDR3 is 12 residues. The germline CDR1 and CDR2 sequences are SGHTA and FQGNSA. Trimming pared 6 bases from V and 2 bases from J, leaving 6 bases between. The CDR3 reads CASRASTDTQYF. DNA for the CDR3: TGTGCCAGCAGAGCTTCCACAGATACGCAGTATTTT.

This clone has a single count. The gene calls are TRBV3-1 (or the pseudogene TRBV3-2) and TRBJ1-1; maybe TRBD1 (5 bases). CDR1 LGHDT and CDR2 YNNKEL come from the germline V gene (reference sequence). Trimming removed 3 bases at V and 0 bases at J, with 14 bases between. This CDR3 comprises 16 residues. The chain's CDR3 is CASSHYSREMNTEAFF. DNA of the CDR3: TGTGCCAGCAGCCATTACTCCAGGGAAATGAACACTGAAGCTTTCTTT.

The J gene is TRBJ2-7, the V gene TRBV5-1; 9 bases agree with TRBD1. The CDR3 extends over 13 amino acids. The V segment lost 2 bases and the J segment 5 bases; nucleotides outside the gene matches: 2. Germline-derived CDR1 and CDR2 are SGHRS and YFSETQ. The CDR3 sequence: CASSFGTGNEQYF. The CDR3, as DNA: TGCGCCAGCAGCTTCGGGACAGGGAACGAGCAGTACTTC. Complete variable domain (other parts from reference TRBV5-1 and TRBJ2-7): KAGVTQTPRYLIKTRGQQVTLSCSPISGHRSVSWYQQTPGQGLQFLFEYFSETQRNKGNFPGRFSGRQFSNSRSEMNVSTLELGDSALYLCASSFGTGNEQYFGPGTRLTVT.

The CDR3 loop is CASSLYGDQPQHF. CDR3 nucleotides: TGTGCCAGCAGCTTGTATGGGGATCAGCCCCAGCATTTT. The genes are TRBV5-8 and TRBJ1-5; D remains unclear. From germline, CDR1 is SGHTS and CDR2 YDEGEE. The CDR3 is 13 residues long. Trimming took off 1 base at V and 5 bases at J, with 7 bases between the two ends.

V usage is TRBV19 and J usage is TRBJ1-5; 7 nucleotides align to TRBD1. Trimming took 3 bases from V and 3 from J; bases not matched to a gene: 5. Germline V gives CDR1 LNHDA, CDR2 SQIVND (reference sequence). CDR3 length: 15 residues. The CDR3 nucleotides are TGTGCCAGTAGTATCCGACAGGGAGACAATCAGCCCCAGCATTTT. It encodes CASSIRQGDNQPQHF.

V usage is TRBV11-3 and J usage is TRBJ2-7; no clear D. The length of the CDR3 is 13 residues. Germline V lookup: CDR1 SGHNT, CDR2 YENEEA. Trimming took off 5 bases at V and 7 bases at J, with 15 bases between the two ends. CDR3 DNA: TGTGCCAGCAGCACAGACCCCATGGAAGAGCAGTACTTC. This encodes CASSTDPMEEQYF.

This clone appeared once. J is TRBJ2-2 and V is TRBV6-6; the match to TRBD1 covers 9 bases. Trimming at V came to 0 bases and at J to 6 bases, leaving 5 bases not matched to a gene. CDR3 length equals 16 residues. The germline V gene encodes CDR1 MNHNY and CDR2 SVGAGI (reference sequence). The CDR3 coding sequence is TGTGCCAGCAGTTACTCGGGGACAGGGATCGCCGGGGAGCTGTTTTTT. This translates into CASSYSGTGIAGELFF.

The chain carries TRBV5-8 and TRBJ1-4; D ambiguous. Germline V gene lookup returns CDR1 SGHTS and CDR2 YDEGEE. This CDR3 region has 15 residues. V lost 4 bases and J 6 bases, leaving 16 bases between the germline ends. The CDR3 region is CASSPGERMDEKLFF. The CDR3 DNA is TGTGCCAGCAGCCCTGGCGAGCGAATGGATGAAAAACTGTTTTTT.

The chain combines TRBV6-5 with TRBJ1-1, with 7 positions matching TRBD1. V lost 2 bases and J lost 1; bases outside the gene matches: 4. The CDR3 runs 15 residues. Germline values: CDR1 MNHEY, CDR2 SVGAGI. The CDR3 DNA reads as TGTGCCAGCAGTTACGATAGGGGGCCGAACACTGAAGCTTTCTTT. It codes for CASSYDRGPNTEAFF.

V is TRBV11-2 and J is TRBJ1-5; TRBD1 is a possible D gene (5 bases). In germline, CDR1 is SGHAT, CDR2 FQNNGV. The CDR3 length is 14 residues. V shed 3 bases and J shed 3 bases, with 9 bases lying between them. In DNA form, the CDR3 reads TGTGCCAGCAGCTTTCCAGGGAACAATCAGCCCCAGCATTTT. Protein sequence: CASSFPGNNQPQHF. Complete variable domain (other parts from reference TRBV11-2 and TRBJ1-5): EAGVAQSPRYKIIEKRQSVAFWCNPISGHATLYWYQQILGQGPKLLIQFQNNGVVDDSQLPKDRFSAERLKGVDSTLKIQPAKLEDSAVYLCASSFPGNNQPQHFGDGTRLSIL.

This clone appeared a few times. CDR3 in DNA: TGTGCCAGCAGCCAAGGATCGGCTGGGGCCAACGTCCTGACTTTC. This codes for CASSQGSAGANVLTF. The chain employs TRBV14 and TRBJ2-6; D is uncertain. The CDR3 totals 15 residues. From germline, CDR1 is SGHDN and CDR2 FVKESK. Trimming left V 1 base short and J 2 bases short, with 6 bases between.

The chain uses TRBV5-6 and TRBJ1-5; D might be TRBD1 (6 bases). The CDR3 length is 15 residues. Germline V gives CDR1 SGHDT, CDR2 YYEEEE. V lost 3 bases and J lost 6, with 16 bases in between. The CDR3 loop is CASSSTTGISQPQHF. Written as DNA, the CDR3 is TGTGCCAGCAGCTCCACTACAGGGATTAGTCAGCCCCAGCATTTT.

This chain uses TRBV13 with TRBJ1-1; 7 nucleotides match TRBD1. V shed 6 bases and J 7 bases; nucleotides not matched to a gene: 11. The CDR3 is made up of 14 amino acids. Germline loops: CDR1 PRHDT, CDR2 FYEKMQ (reference sequence). CDR3 nucleotide sequence: TGTGCCAGCAGTCCACACAGGGGAAGGGTTGAAGCTTTCTTT. Its translation: CASSPHRGRVEAFF.

CDR3 sequence reads: CASSHLSRADNEQFF. For the CDR3, the DNA is TGTGCCAGCAGCCATTTAAGCAGGGCTGACAATGAGCAGTTCTTC. The rearrangement uses TRBV7-6 and TRBJ2-1; TRBD1 might be the D (5 bases). Per germline, CDR1 SGHVS and CDR2 FNYEAQ. Trimming cost V 5 bases and J 5 bases, with 16 bases left between them. This CDR3 spans 15 amino acids.

The genes are TRBV4-1 and TRBJ2-3, with 9 bases that match TRBD1. The V gene's germline CDR1 is MGHRA and CDR2 YSYEKL. V lost 3 bases, J lost 1 base, and 17 bases stayed unmatched. This CDR3 is 20 amino acids long. The CDR3 DNA sequence: TGCGCCAGCAGCCAGCCTCCCGGGACAGGGCCTTTCTCAGGCACAGATACGCAGTATTTT. As protein: CASSQPPGTGPFSGTDTQYF.

The chain is built from TRBV6-2 or TRBV6-3 and TRBJ1-2; D call uncertain. Deletions cut 2 bases from V and 8 bases from J, with 12 bases between. The CDR3 runs to 13 residues. CDR1 is MNHEY and CDR2 is SVGEGT in the germline V gene. DNA for the CDR3: TGTGCCAGCAGTTACCGCCTCCGGGGAGGCTACACCTTC. It encodes CASSYRLRGGYTF.

This chain connects TRBV18 to TRBJ1-6, with D possibly matching TRBD1 (5 bases). The CDR3 contains 14 residues. V was pared by 6 bases and J by 11 bases, with 17 bases between. Germline V gives CDR1 KGHSH, CDR2 LQKENI. The CDR3 nucleotides are TGTGCCAGCTCCGAGGGGACCGCAAAACCACCCCTCCACTTT. Translating gives CASSEGTAKPPLHF.

The V and J genes are TRBV7-2 and TRBJ2-3; 9 nucleotides agree with TRBD2. This CDR3 region has 14 residues. The trim removed 7 bases at V and 2 bases at J, leaving 4 bases unmatched. Germline values: CDR1 SGHTA, CDR2 FQGNSA. The CDR3 DNA reads TGTGCCAGCAATAGCGGGAGACTCACAGATACGCAGTATTTT. This translates into CASNSGRLTDTQYF. The variable domain in full, completed from reference TRBV7-2 and TRBJ2-3, reads GAGVSQSPSNKVTEKGKDVELRCDPISGHTALYWYRQSLGQGLEFLIYFQGNSAPDKSGLPSDRFSAERTGGSVSTLTIQRTQQEDSAVYLCASNSGRLTDTQYFGPGTRLTVL.

The chain combines TRBV19 with TRBJ2-5; D perhaps matches TRBD2 (6 bases). The CDR3 has 16 residues. V dropped 5 bases and J dropped 4 bases, with 20 bases sitting between them. In germline, CDR1 is LNHDA, CDR2 SQIVND (reference sequence). CDR3: CASSEGLGRRGETQYF. The CDR3 region has the DNA TGTGCCAGTAGTGAGGGTCTAGGCCGGCGGGGAGAGACCCAGTACTTC.

This chain links TRBV7-9 with TRBJ2-4; D not certain. Germline CDR1 reads SEHNR; CDR2 reads FQNEAQ (reference sequence). This CDR3 contains 18 residues. V lost 2 bases and J lost 1, with 18 bases in between. Here the CDR3 DNA reads TGTGCCAGCAGCTTAACCACGACCGGAAACTTCGCCAAAAACATTCAGTACTTC. Amino acids: CASSLTTTGNFAKNIQYF.

The chain couples TRBV19 to TRBJ2-7; D perhaps matches TRBD1 (6 bases). The CDR3 runs 15 residues. Germline-derived CDR1 and CDR2 are LNHDA and SQIVND (reference sequence). V dropped 6 bases and J dropped 1 base, with 16 bases sitting between them. The CDR3 protein is CASSEPPRGSYEQYF. The DNA of the CDR3 is TGTGCCAGTAGCGAGCCCCCCAGGGGTTCCTACGAGCAGTACTTC.

The chain carries TRBV6-5 and TRBJ2-7, with D unresolved. Trimming cost V 8 bases and J 2 bases, with 13 bases left between them. CDR1 is MNHEY, CDR2 SVGAGI, per germline. The CDR3 extends over 13 amino acids. The CDR3 here is CASGAYEAYEQYF. The CDR3 bases are TGTGCCAGCGGAGCATACGAGGCCTACGAGCAGTACTTC.

About this clone itself: The sample holds other DNA sequences that translate to the same CDR3. The chain recombines TRBV6-5 with TRBJ2-7; D uncertain. The ends were cut back, 6 bases at V and 1 base at J, with 7 bases in the middle. CDR1 is MNHEY, CDR2 SVGAGI, per germline. The CDR3 is 12 amino acids. The CDR3 nucleotides are TGTGCCAGCAGGGGTTTATCCTACGAGCAGTACTTC. Translation gives CASRGLSYEQYF.

This clone was found once. The chain combines TRBV24-1 with TRBJ2-1; 13 bases line up with TRBD2. Germline V gives CDR1 KGHDR, CDR2 SFDVKD. The ends lost 4 bases at V and 4 bases at J; junction bases unmatched: 9. The CDR3 is 18 amino acids. The CDR3 DNA reads TGTGCCACCAGTGAAATAGGGACTAGCGGGATGGGGTACAATGAGCAGTTCTTC. Protein: CATSEIGTSGMGYNEQFF.

The chain uses TRBV21-1 and TRBJ1-6; the table's D gene call, TRBD1, was not cross checked with the DNA. TRBV21-1 is classified as a pseudogene. The CDR3 length is 15 residues. The CDR3 loop reads CASSDQGSYNSPLHF. The CDR3 DNA sequence: TGTGCCAGCAGCGACCAGGGATCCTATAATTCACCCCTCCACTTT.

The genes are TRBV19 and TRBJ2-3; 8 nucleotides match TRBD2. Per germline, CDR1 LNHDA and CDR2 SQIVND (reference sequence). V dropped 3 bases and J dropped 5; count of bases not matched to a gene: 4. The CDR3 runs to 14 residues. The CDR3 nucleotides are TGTGCCAGTAGTATTGGCGGGGGGTTAGATACGCAGTATTTT. Amino acids: CASSIGGGLDTQYF.

The genes are TRBV3-1 (or the pseudogene TRBV3-2) and TRBJ2-7, with TRBD2 matching over 11 bases. J gave up 1 base and V 4 bases, and 3 bases lay outside the gene matches. This CDR3 spans 15 amino acids. Germline loops: CDR1 LGHDT, CDR2 YNNKEL (reference sequence). The CDR3 sequence: CASSLGTSGSYEQYF. In DNA, the CDR3 is TGTGCCAGCAGCCTCGGGACTAGCGGATCCTACGAGCAGTACTTC.